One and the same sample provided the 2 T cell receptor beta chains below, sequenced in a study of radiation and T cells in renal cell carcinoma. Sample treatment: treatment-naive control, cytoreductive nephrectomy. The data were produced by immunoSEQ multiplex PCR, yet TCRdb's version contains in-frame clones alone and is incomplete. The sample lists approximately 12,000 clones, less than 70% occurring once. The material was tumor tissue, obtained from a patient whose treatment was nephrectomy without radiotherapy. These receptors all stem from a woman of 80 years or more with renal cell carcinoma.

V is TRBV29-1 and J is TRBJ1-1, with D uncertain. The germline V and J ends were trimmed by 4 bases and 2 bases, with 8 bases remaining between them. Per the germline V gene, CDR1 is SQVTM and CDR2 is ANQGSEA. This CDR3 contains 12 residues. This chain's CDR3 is CSVGHSNTEAFF. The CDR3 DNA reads TGCAGCGTTGGACACTCCAACACTGAAGCTTTCTTT.

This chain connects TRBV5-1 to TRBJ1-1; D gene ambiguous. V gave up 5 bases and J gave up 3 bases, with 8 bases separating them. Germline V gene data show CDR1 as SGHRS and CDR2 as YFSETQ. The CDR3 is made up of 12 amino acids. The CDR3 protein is CASRVGDTEAFF. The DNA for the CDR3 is TGCGCCAGCAGGGTGGGAGACACTGAAGCTTTCTTT.